These 9 T cell receptor beta chains share one sample of origin, sequenced in a study of blood T cell repertoires in COVID-19. Data came from immunoSEQ multiplex PCR; TCRdb stores just in-frame clones and leaves some out. The sample yields under 200,000 clones, around 87% seen once. The sample was peripheral blood. These receptors all stem from an elderly woman with COVID-19, enrolled during active disease.

The gene calls are TRBV3-1 (or the pseudogene TRBV3-2) and TRBJ1-2, with D tentatively TRBD1 (5 bases). CDR1 is LGHDT and CDR2 is YNNKEL in the germline V gene (reference sequence). The length of the CDR3 is 12 residues. V lost 4 bases and J lost 4, with 7 bases in between. CDR3 residues: CASSPDSYGYTF. The CDR3 DNA is TGTGCCAGCAGCCCAGACAGCTATGGCTACACCTTC.

This chain links TRBV5-1 with TRBJ2-3, with a weak D call TRBD1 (6 bases). Per the germline V gene, CDR1 is SGHRS and CDR2 is YFSETQ. Trimming removed 4 bases at V and 2 bases at J, with 14 bases between. The CDR3 is 15 residues long. The CDR3 loop reads CASSVGDTYTDTQYF. CDR3 coding DNA: TGCGCCAGCAGCGTTGGGGACACATACACAGATACGCAGTATTTT.

The CDR3 loop is CASSQSMTSGAYNEQFF. DNA of the CDR3: TGCGCCAGCAGTCAATCAATGACTAGCGGAGCCTACAATGAGCAGTTCTTC. The chain employs TRBV23-1 and TRBJ2-1, with 9 bases aligning to TRBD2. TRBV23-1 is an open reading frame whose function is uncertain. The trim removed 0 bases at V and 2 bases at J, leaving 5 bases unmatched. The CDR3 covers 17 residues.

This sequence joins TRBV9 and TRBJ2-1; D might be TRBD2 (6 bases). Trimming removed 3 bases from V and 0 bases from J, with 16 bases in between. Germline loops: CDR1 SGDLS, CDR2 YYNGEE. This CDR3 region has 17 residues. DNA for the CDR3: TGTGCCAGCAGCGCCCGGGACTCCTTTAGCTCCTACAATGAGCAGTTCTTC. Translated: CASSARDSFSSYNEQFF.

The J gene is TRBJ2-1, the V gene TRBV24-1; 8 bases align to TRBD2. V gave up 5 bases and J gave up 7 bases; unmatched junction bases: 6. The CDR3 has 14 residues. Per the germline V gene, CDR1 is KGHDR and CDR2 is SFDVKD. The CDR3 sequence is CATSAILAANEQFF. CDR3 DNA: TGTGCCACCAGTGCGATACTAGCGGCAAATGAGCAGTTCTTC.

The J gene is TRBJ2-1, the V gene TRBV24-1; 8 bases match TRBD2. Germline V CDR1 and CDR2: KGHDR, SFDVKD. The CDR3 length is 17 residues. V shed 5 bases, J shed 2 bases, and the junction held 10 bases outside the gene matches. CDR3 residues: CATSALLAGDTYNEQFF. The DNA for the CDR3 is TGTGCCACCAGTGCTCTTCTAGCGGGTGACACCTACAATGAGCAGTTCTTC.

The rearrangement links TRBV19 to TRBJ1-4; D uncertain. V lost 7 bases to trimming and J lost 7 bases, with 16 bases between them. This CDR3 is 14 amino acids long. CDR1 is LNHDA, CDR2 SQIVND, per germline (reference sequence). CDR3 nucleotides: TGTGCCAGTATAGCCCGGGATTTTGGTGAAAAACTGTTTTTT. Translating gives CASIARDFGEKLFF.

The chain joins TRBV10-3 to TRBJ1-1; the D is unclear. Germline CDR1 and CDR2: ENHRY and SYGVKD. Trimming left V 8 bases short and J 5 bases short, with 6 bases between. The CDR3 runs 10 residues. The CDR3 DNA reads TGTGCCATCCGGGAGACTGAAGCTTTCTTT. Protein product: CAIRETEAFF.

CDR3 nucleotides: TGTGCCAGCAGCCGTAGCGGGAGGGCCGACACCGGGGAGCTGTTTTTT. Its translation is CASSRSGRADTGELFF. The V call is TRBV3-1 (or the pseudogene TRBV3-2), the J call TRBJ2-2; 11 nucleotides align to TRBD2. This CDR3 comprises 16 residues. CDR1 and CDR2 (germline): LGHDT, YNNKEL (reference sequence). After removal of 4 bases from V and 3 bases from J, the junction contained 4 bases not matched to a gene.